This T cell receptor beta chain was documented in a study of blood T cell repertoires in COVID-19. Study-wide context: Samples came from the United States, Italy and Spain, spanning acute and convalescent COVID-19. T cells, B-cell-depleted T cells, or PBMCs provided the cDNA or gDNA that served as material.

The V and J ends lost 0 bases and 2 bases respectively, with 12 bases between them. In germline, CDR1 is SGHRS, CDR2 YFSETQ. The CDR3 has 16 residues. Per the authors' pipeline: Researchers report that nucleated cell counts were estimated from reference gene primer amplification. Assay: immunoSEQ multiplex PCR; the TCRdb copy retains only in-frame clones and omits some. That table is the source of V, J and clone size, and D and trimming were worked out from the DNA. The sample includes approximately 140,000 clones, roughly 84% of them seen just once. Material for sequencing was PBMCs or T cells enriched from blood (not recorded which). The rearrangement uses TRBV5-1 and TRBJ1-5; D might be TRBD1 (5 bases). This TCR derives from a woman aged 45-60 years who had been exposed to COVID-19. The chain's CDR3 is CASSLGIGGGNQPQHF. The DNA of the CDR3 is TGCGCCAGCAGCTTGGGGATTGGAGGGGGCAATCAGCCCCAGCATTTT.